This is a list of T cell receptor beta chains from one sample in a study of regulatory T cells in long-lasting Graves disease. MiXCR was run by TCRdb on the multiplex PCR reads, yielding one entry per CDR3 protein. This sample yields under 450,000 distinct CDR3 sequences, of which around 15% are seen a single time; about 19% belongs to the top ten. The same specimen was also included in a second study, on T cells in Graves' hyperthyroidism and ophthalmopathy.

The starting material was peripheral blood mononuclear cells (PBMCs), obtained at new diagnosis, from a patient treated with antithyroid drugs. The receptors stem from a woman aged 18-29 years with Graves disease. The CDR3 runs from the conserved cysteine through the conserved F or W. D genes are given only for firm matches. The size entry is marked missing in some rows and otherwise reads once, few, many or a size class.

j_call v_call clone_size d_call cdr3_nt cdr3_aa
TRBJ1-5 TRBV2 NA NA TGTGCCAGCAGTGTTGAGGGGGACAATCAGCCCCAGCATTTT CASSVEGDNQPQHF
TRBJ1-3 TRBV20-1 few NA TGCAGTGCTAGAGTTGTTAGTCCCTCTGGAAACACCATATATTTT CSARVVSPSGNTIYF
TRBJ2-2 TRBV11-2 few NA TGTGCCAGCAGCTTAGATGGGAGGACAGGCGGGGAGCTGTTTTTT CASSLDGRTGGELFF
TRBJ2-7 TRBV5-1 many NA TGCGCCAGCAGCGACCGGGAATGGACCTACGAGCAGTACTTC CASSDREWTYEQYF
TRBJ1-1 TRBV2 NA TRBD1 TGTGCCAGCAGTTGGGACAGCAACACTGAAGCTTTCTTT CASSWDSNTEAFF
TRBJ2-7 TRBV4-1 many NA TGCGCCAGCAGCCCCTCCGAGGTTGCCGAGCAGTACTTC CASSPSEVAEQYF
TRBJ2-5 TRBV19 many TRBD2 TGTGCCAGTCGGACTAGCGGGGAACCCTGGGAGACCCAGTACTTC CASRTSGEPWETQYF
TRBJ2-1 TRBV7-6 many TRBD2 TGTGCCAGCAGCTTAGGGCGGGGGGGTACTTACAATGAGCAGTTCTTC CASSLGRGGTYNEQFF
TRBJ1-2 TRBV19 many TRBD1 TGTGCCAGCGAAACAGGGGGGCAGTACTATGGCTACACCTTC CASETGGQYYGYTF
TRBJ2-3 TRBV20-1 many TRBD2 TGCAGTGCTAGCCCTCTGCTTGGGACTAGCGGGAGGGCAGATACGCAGTATTTT CSASPLLGTSGRADTQYF
TRBJ2-5 TRBV27 NA NA TGTGCCAGCAGTTTCTACCGGGGGCTGGGGCAAGAGACCCAGTACTTC CASSFYRGLGQETQYF
TRBJ1-1 TRBV3-1 NA NA TGTGCCAGCAGCCAAGGCCGATCAGGAACTGAAGCTTTCTTT CASSQGRSGTEAFF
TRBJ1-6 TRBV11-2 NA NA TGTGCCAGCAGCTCCAACCGCGGACCGCGTAATTCACCCCTCCACTTT CASSSNRGPRNSPLHF
TRBJ2-2 TRBV30 many TRBD2 TGTGCCTGGAGTCCCAGACTAGCGGGAGTTCAGGGCACCGGGGAGCTGTTTTTT CAWSPRLAGVQGTGELFF
TRBJ2-2 TRBV5-1 many NA TGCGCCAGCAAATTAACAGAAACCGGGGAGCTGTTTTTT CASKLTETGELFF
TRBJ2-7 TRBV27 many TRBD2 TGTGCCAGCAGATCCATGCGGGGGGGCTACGAGCAGTACTTC CASRSMRGGYEQYF
TRBJ1-1 TRBV11-2 NA NA TGTGCCAGCAGCTTAGATCACGCGGGGGCGGGCACTGAAGCTTTCTTT CASSLDHAGAGTEAFF
TRBJ2-3 TRBV4-1 many NA TGCGCCAGCAGCCAAGTCCCGACTTGGAGAGATACGCAGTATTTT CASSQVPTWRDTQYF
TRBJ2-1 TRBV5-1 few NA TGCGCCAGCACCCTCTGGACGAGCTCCTACAATGAGCAGTTCTTC CASTLWTSSYNEQFF
TRBJ1-1 TRBV6-1 many NA TGTGCCAGCAATGGCGGCGTTGAAGCTTTCTTT CASNGGVEAFF
TRBJ2-3 TRBV18 medium-sized NA TGTGCCAGCTCACCACTTAGCGAGGGCCCGGGGACGCAGTATTTT CASSPLSEGPGTQYF
TRBJ1-5 TRBV27 many NA TGTGCCAGCACCGGGGGGGGGATTGGTCAGCCCCAGCATTTT CASTGGGIGQPQHF
TRBJ1-2 TRBV12-3/TRBV12-4 NA NA TGTGCCAGCAGCCAGGGTCCTCGCTATGGCTACACCTTC CASSQGPRYGYTF
TRBJ2-7 TRBV29-1 many NA TGCAGCGTACACGGAACCTCGGGCTCCTACGAGCAGTACTTC CSVHGTSGSYEQYF
TRBJ2-7 TRBV30 many TRBD1 TGTGCCTGGAGTGTACAGGGGCCCTACGAGCAGTACTTC CAWSVQGPYEQYF
TRBJ2-1 TRBV11-2 NA TRBD2 TGTGCCAGCAGCTCGGGACCGGGACTAGCGGGAGTGTGGTACAGCGGTGAGCAGTTCTTC CASSSGPGLAGVWYSGEQFF
TRBJ2-6 TRBV15 NA TRBD2 TGTGCCGCCAGCAGCCCTTTCACGGGGGGGAGTTCCCCCGACTCTGGGGCCAACGTCCTGACTTTC CAASSPFTGGSSPDSGANVLTF
TRBJ1-2 TRBV5-1 many TRBD1 TGCGCCAGCGGCCACACAGGGGGAGAAGACTATGGCTACACCTTC CASGHTGGEDYGYTF
TRBJ1-2 TRBV18 many NA TGTGCCAGCTCACCTACCAGTACGTTCTATGGCTACACCTTC CASSPTSTFYGYTF
TRBJ2-2 TRBV24-1 many NA TGTGCCACCAGTGATCCGGGACACTCGAACACCGGGGAGCTGTTTTTT CATSDPGHSNTGELFF
TRBJ1-4 TRBV11-2 many NA TGTGCCAGCAGCTTAGCCATTGCGGAAAAACTGTTTTTT CASSLAIAEKLFF
TRBJ2-1 TRBV11-2 many NA TGTGCCAGCAGCGTAGGACTTGGAAGGGAGCGGCAGTTCTTC CASSVGLGRERQFF
TRBJ1-2 TRBV27 few TRBD1 TGTGCCAGCAGGGAGGGGGCATTATCTGGCTACACCTTC CASREGALSGYTF
TRBJ2-5 TRBV20-1 NA TRBD2 TGCAGTGCTCCCAGGAGCGGGGGGGAAGGAGAGACCCAGTACTTC CSAPRSGGEGETQYF
TRBJ1-2 TRBV20-1 many NA TGCAGTGCTACCGACGGTAACTATGGCTACACCTTC CSATDGNYGYTF
TRBJ1-3 TRBV28 NA NA TGCGCCAGCAATGGGCTCTCTGGAAACACCATATATTTT CASNGLSGNTIYF
TRBJ1-2 TRBV20-1 NA NA TGCAGTGCTAGAGCTTCGGGGAGCTATGGCTACACCTTC CSARASGSYGYTF